Below are 16 T cell receptor beta chains sequenced from a single sample in a study of shared clonotypes between healthy human individuals. Only in-frame clones appear in the TCRdb table, and some are missing; sequencing was by immunoSEQ multiplex PCR. The sample includes hundreds of thousands of clones, almost 97% of them seen just once. Sequencing was carried out using naive CD4+ T cells sorted from blood. The sample's subset: CD45RA+ positively selected. These receptors were obtained from a woman aged 30 to 39 in good health.

The CDR3: CASSLGGPSQETQYF. Here the CDR3 DNA reads TGTGCCAGCAGCTTAGGTGGGCCGAGCCAAGAGACCCAGTACTTC. The chain recombines TRBV7-9 with TRBJ2-5; D is unresolved. V gave up 1 base and J gave up 1 base, with 10 bases separating them. The length of the CDR3 is 15 residues. Germline CDR1 SEHNR, CDR2 FQNEAQ (reference sequence). The full variable domain, completed using reference TRBV7-9 and TRBJ2-5, is DTGVSQNPRHKITKRGQNVTFRCDPISEHNRLYWYRQTLGQGPEFLTYFQNEAQLEKSRLLSDRFSAERPKGSFSTLEIQRTEQGDSAMYLCASSLGGPSQETQYFGPGTRLLVL.

This clone was recorded once. This chain uses TRBV27 with TRBJ2-7; 9 positions match TRBD2. V was pared by 3 bases and J by 4 bases, with 4 bases of the junction left unmatched. The CDR3 runs to 14 residues. Germline V gene lookup returns CDR1 MNHEY and CDR2 SMNVEV (reference sequence). CDR3 nucleotide sequence: TGTGCCAGCAGTTTTGCCAGCGGGAGGTACGAGCAGTACTTC. Its translation is CASSFASGRYEQYF.

V and J are TRBV4-2 and TRBJ2-7, with TRBD1 matching 7 bases. The V gene end was trimmed by 0 bases and the J gene end by 3 bases; junction bases not matched to a gene: 2. Germline CDR1 and CDR2: LGHNA and YNFKEQ. The CDR3 sequence is 14 residues long. The CDR3: CASSQEGTDYEQYF. CDR3 sequence (DNA): TGTGCCAGCAGCCAAGAAGGGACAGACTACGAGCAGTACTTC.

This chain connects TRBV29-1 to TRBJ2-7, with D perhaps given as TRBD1 or TRBD2 (5 bases each). This CDR3 spans 12 amino acids. V was cut by 4 bases and J by 0 bases, with 7 bases left in between. Germline values: CDR1 SQVTM, CDR2 ANQGSEA. CDR3 sequence reads: CSVAGSSYEQYF. The CDR3 bases are TGCAGCGTTGCAGGGAGCTCCTACGAGCAGTACTTC.

The V call is TRBV15, the J call TRBJ2-1; D gene ambiguous. V was pared by 0 bases and J by 7 bases, with 10 bases between. Germline-derived CDR1 and CDR2 are LNHNV and YYDKDF (reference sequence). The CDR3 covers 14 residues. The CDR3 protein is CATSRDGLKNEQFF. CDR3 coding DNA: TGTGCCACCAGCAGAGATGGGCTCAAGAATGAGCAGTTCTTC.

V gene TRBV28 combines with J gene TRBJ2-3; perhaps TRBD1 as D (5 bases). Germline CDR1 and CDR2: MDHEN and SYDVKM. This CDR3 is built from 13 residues. Between the trimmed V and J ends, which lost 4 bases and 3 bases, there was a span of 8 bases. For the CDR3, the DNA is TGTGCCAGCAGTTCAGGGTGGACAGATACGCAGTATTTT. This translates into CASSSGWTDTQYF. The variable domain in full, with the rest retrieved from reference TRBV28 and TRBJ2-3, is DVKVTQSSRYLVKRTGEKVFLECVQDMDHENMFWYRQDPGLGLRLIYFSYDVKMKEKGDIPEGYSVSREKKERFSLILESASTNQTSMYLCASSSGWTDTQYFGPGTRLTVL.

V is TRBV21-1 and J is TRBJ2-5; the D call TRBD2 from the table was never checked on the DNA. TRBV21-1 is a recognized pseudogene. This CDR3 spans 10 amino acids. The CDR3 reads CASRRETQYF. CDR3 DNA sequence: TGTGCCAGCAGGAGAGAGACCCAGTACTTC.

The chain has TRBV19 and TRBJ1-5; perhaps TRBD1 as D (6 bases). Trimming left V 5 bases short and J 5 bases short, with 13 bases between. This CDR3 is built from 14 residues. Germline V gives CDR1 LNHDA, CDR2 SQIVND (reference sequence). CDR3 sequence (DNA): TGTGCCAGTAGTTCCGGGACAAACGATCAGCCCCAGCATTTT. Its translation is CASSSGTNDQPQHF.

The chain carries TRBV7-2 and TRBJ2-7; D remains ambiguous. Germline-derived CDR1 and CDR2 are SGHTA and FQGNSA. The germline V and J ends were trimmed by 3 bases and 2 bases, with 14 bases remaining between them. The CDR3 spans 15 residues. CDR3 sequence reads: CASSFSRDPPYEQYF. CDR3 coding DNA: TGTGCCAGCAGCTTCTCCCGAGATCCCCCCTACGAGCAGTACTTC.

The chain recombines TRBV11-2 with TRBJ2-2; TRBD2 is a possible D gene (5 bases). V was clipped by 7 bases and J by 0 bases, with 12 bases between them. The germline V gene encodes CDR1 SGHAT and CDR2 FQNNGV. CDR3 length: 15 residues. CDR3 sequence: CASTRGLSNTGELFF. Here the CDR3 DNA reads TGTGCCAGCACCCGCGGACTTTCGAACACCGGGGAGCTGTTTTTT.

The chain is built from TRBV2 and TRBJ2-3, with D possibly TRBD2 on 5 matching bases. Per germline, CDR1 SNHLY and CDR2 FYNNEI. V lost 6 bases to trimming and J lost 0 bases, with 10 bases between them. The CDR3 loop spans 14 amino acids. The CDR3 DNA follows: TGTGCCAGCAGGGACTTTCCTAGCACAGATACGCAGTATTTT. Its translation: CASRDFPSTDTQYF. Full variable domain (remainder filled in from reference TRBV2 and TRBJ2-3): EPEVTQTPSHQVTQMGQEVILRCVPISNHLYFYWYRQILGQKVEFLVSFYNNEISEKSEIFDDQFSVERPDGSNFTLKIRSTKLEDSAMYFCASRDFPSTDTQYFGPGTRLTVL.

The CDR3: CASSRDTRNTIYF. In DNA form, the CDR3 reads TGTGCCAGCTCACGTGACACAAGAAACACCATATATTTT. The chain uses TRBV18 and TRBJ1-3; D is unresolved. CDR3 length equals 13 residues. Germline V gene data show CDR1 as KGHSH and CDR2 as LQKENI. The V end was cut by 4 bases, the J end by 5 bases, with 9 bases between.

V and J are TRBV6-1 and TRBJ2-1, with unresolved D. The CDR3 extends over 16 amino acids. V lost 2 bases and J lost 4, with 15 bases in between. In germline, CDR1 is MNHNS, CDR2 SASEGT. CDR3 nucleotides: TGTGCCAGCAGTGAACTTCCGAGGACCACTTACAATGAGCAGTTCTTC. Translated, it gives CASSELPRTTYNEQFF.

The chain recombines TRBV4-1 with TRBJ1-1; TRBD1 is a possible D gene (5 bases). V lost 4 bases and J lost 4, with 10 bases in between. There are 13 residues in the CDR3. CDR1 and CDR2 from the germline V gene are MGHRA and YSYEKL. The CDR3 loop reads CASSRTPGTEAFF. The CDR3 DNA is TGCGCCAGCAGCCGGACACCCGGCACTGAAGCTTTCTTT.

The chain has TRBV2 and TRBJ2-2, with D possibly TRBD1 on 6 matching bases. The V end lost 6 bases, the J end lost 6 bases, and 14 bases lay between the germline ends. Germline V gene lookup returns CDR1 SNHLY and CDR2 FYNNEI. CDR3 length equals 14 residues. For the CDR3, the DNA is TGTGCCAGCAGCGGAACAGGGCTCGCCGGGGAGCTGTTTTTT. It yields the protein CASSGTGLAGELFF.

The V gene is TRBV6-1, the J gene TRBJ2-6; D unresolved. CDR3 length equals 14 residues. CDR1 and CDR2 (germline): MNHNS, SASEGT. With 3 bases removed from V and 4 bases from J, the gap between germline ends came to 7 bases. CDR3 amino acids: CASSDRVGANVLTF. As DNA, the CDR3 is TGTGCCAGCAGTGATCGGGTCGGGGCCAACGTCCTGACTTTC.